A single T cell receptor beta chain is shown here with its context. The antigen is undetermined. Each patient experienced a relapse that followed autologous stem cell transplantation, and brentuximab vedotin exposure varied. This sample is drawn from a study of PD-1 blockade in classical Hodgkin lymphoma. Sequencing used immunoSEQ multiplex PCR; TCRdb keeps in-frame clones, though not all of them. The sample contains around 45,000 clones, approximately 70% of which appear only once. Trimming took off 9 bases at V and 7 bases at J, with 13 bases between the two ends. The CDR3 loop spans 11 amino acids. The V gene's germline CDR1 is SNHLY and CDR2 FYNNEI. Study results and caveats: Healthy donors were reported to have higher baseline TCR diversity than newly diagnosed patients.

This sequence joins TRBV2 and TRBJ2-7; tentative D call: TRBD1 (6 bases). The clonotype was recovered from a human donor with classical Hodgkin lymphoma. The sample consisted of peripheral blood mononuclear cells (PBMCs), taken before the second cycle of nivolumab. This CDR3 reads CARGTQGEQYF. The CDR3 region has the DNA TGTGCCAGGGGGACCCAGGGGGAGCAGTACTTC.